The 24 T cell receptor beta chains reported below all come from one sample, sequenced in a study of blood T cell repertoires in COVID-19. The data were produced by immunoSEQ multiplex PCR, yet TCRdb's version contains in-frame clones alone and is incomplete. This table holds 150,000 to 200,000 clones, approximately 85% found once. The material sequenced was peripheral blood. The receptors were sampled from a man aged 60-69 years with active or convalescent COVID-19.

A note on this clone: The junction differs from germline at one of its ends, possibly a read error. The chain has TRBV7-7 and TRBJ2-2, with D possibly matching TRBD1 (5 bases). The germline gives CDR1 SSHAT, CDR2 FNYEAQ (reference sequence). The CDR3 totals 16 residues. The CDR3, as DNA: TGTGCTAGCAGCTTACGGGCAGGGCTGAACACCGGGGAGCTGTTTTTT. Translated: CASSLRAGLNTGELFF.

This clone was seen a single time. V and J are TRBV5-1 and TRBJ1-4; a possible D gene is TRBD1 (5 bases). CDR1 and CDR2 from the germline V gene are SGHRS and YFSETQ. Trimming cost V 1 base and J 4 bases, with 11 bases left between them. This CDR3 has 15 residues. The CDR3 region has the DNA TGCGCCAGCAGCTTGAATGGCAGGGATAATGAAAAACTGTTTTTT. Residues: CASSLNGRDNEKLFF. Full variable domain (outside the CDR3, taken from reference TRBV5-1 and TRBJ1-4): KAGVTQTPRYLIKTRGQQVTLSCSPISGHRSVSWYQQTPGQGLQFLFEYFSETQRNKGNFPGRFSGRQFSNSRSEMNVSTLELGDSALYLCASSLNGRDNEKLFFGSGTQLSVL.

V gene TRBV6-5 combines with J gene TRBJ2-5, with 9 nucleotides matching TRBD2. This CDR3 is built from 15 residues. Germline values: CDR1 MNHEY, CDR2 SVGAGI. Trimming took 5 bases from V and 4 from J; bases not matched to a gene: 8. The CDR3 DNA reads as TGTGCCAGCAGTCTTAGCGGGGGTAGGGGAGAGACCCAGTACTTC. Translated, it gives CASSLSGGRGETQYF.

The chain carries TRBV7-6 and TRBJ2-1; 12 bases match TRBD2. This CDR3 comprises 16 residues. Trimming at V came to 3 bases and at J to 6 bases, leaving 6 bases not matched to a gene. Germline values: CDR1 SGHVS, CDR2 FNYEAQ. DNA of the CDR3: TGTGCCAGCAGCTTGACTAGCGGGAGTGGGGGCAATGAGCAGTTCTTC. Its translation: CASSLTSGSGGNEQFF.

The V gene is TRBV19, the J gene TRBJ2-2, with 8 bases matching TRBD2. This CDR3 spans 16 amino acids. J lost 2 bases, V lost 1 base, and 3 bases had no gene match. Germline CDR1 and CDR2: LNHDA and SQIVND (reference sequence). The CDR3 spells CASSIGSGRNTGELFF. CDR3 in DNA: TGTGCCAGTAGTATAGGCAGCGGGAGAAACACCGGGGAGCTGTTTTTT.

The chain employs TRBV19 and TRBJ2-1; 8 bases line up with TRBD2. CDR1 is LNHDA and CDR2 is SQIVND in the germline V gene (reference sequence). This CDR3 comprises 13 residues. The J segment lost 3 bases and the V segment lost 6 bases, leaving 1 base of the junction unmatched. CDR3 in amino acids: CASSGTSYNEQFF. The CDR3 nucleotides read TGTGCCAGTAGCGGGACTAGCTACAATGAGCAGTTCTTC. Supplemented by reference TRBV19 and TRBJ2-1, the full variable domain reads DGGITQSPKYLFRKEGQNVTLSCEQNLNHDAMYWYRQDPGQGLRLIYYSQIVNDFQKGDIAEGYSVSREKKESFPLTVTSAQKNPTAFYLCASSGTSYNEQFFGPGTRLTVL.

This rearrangement joins TRBV7-6 to TRBJ1-1, with 9 positions matching TRBD1. The CDR3 length is 15 residues. Looked up from germline, CDR1 is SGHVS and CDR2 is FNYEAQ. The V segment lost 4 bases and the J segment 6 bases; nucleotides outside the gene matches: 9. CDR3 region: CASSSRQGVVSEAFF. The CDR3 nucleotides read TGTGCCAGCAGCTCGAGACAGGGGGTAGTTTCTGAAGCTTTCTTT.

This clone has more than one count but fewer than ten. This chain uses TRBV5-1 with TRBJ2-2; perhaps TRBD2 as D (5 bases). Germline lookup yields CDR1 SGHRS and CDR2 YFSETQ. V gave up 4 bases and J gave up 4 bases, with 14 bases separating them. This CDR3 comprises 15 residues. Here the CDR3 reads CASSSAGHRTGELFF. For the CDR3, the DNA is TGCGCCAGCAGCAGCGCGGGCCACCGCACCGGGGAGCTGTTTTTT. The whole variable domain, remainder taken from reference TRBV5-1 and TRBJ2-2, is KAGVTQTPRYLIKTRGQQVTLSCSPISGHRSVSWYQQTPGQGLQFLFEYFSETQRNKGNFPGRFSGRQFSNSRSEMNVSTLELGDSALYLCASSSAGHRTGELFFGEGSRLTVL.

V gene TRBV6-2 or TRBV6-3 combines with J gene TRBJ2-1, with 13 bases matching TRBD2. Germline CDR1 and CDR2: MNHEY and SVGEGT. V lost 2 bases, J lost 10 bases, and 8 bases stayed unmatched. The CDR3 totals 16 residues. The CDR3 DNA reads TGTGCCAGCAGTTACGACACTAGCGGGGGGGCTGGGGAGCAGTTCTTC. Translating it yields CASSYDTSGGAGEQFF.

This chain links TRBV29-1 with TRBJ1-2; 9 bases align to TRBD1. Germline lookup yields CDR1 SQVTM and CDR2 ANQGSEA. The junction had 10 bases not matched to a gene; V was cut back by 7 bases and J by 4 bases. CDR3 length: 14 amino acids. CDR3 sequence (DNA): TGCAGCGGAATTGGACAGGGGTCCCTCTATGGCTACACCTTC. Translating gives CSGIGQGSLYGYTF. The full variable domain, rest sourced from reference TRBV29-1 and TRBJ1-2, is SAVISQKPSRDICQRGTSLTIQCQVDSQVTMMFWYRQQPGQSLTLIATANQGSEATYESGFVIDKFPISRPNLTFSTLTVSNMSPEDSSIYLCSGIGQGSLYGYTFGSGTRLTVV.

There are many counts of this clone. The rearrangement uses TRBV19 and TRBJ2-7; TRBD2 matches at 14 bases. Germline assignment: CDR1 LNHDA and CDR2 SQIVND (reference sequence). The CDR3 totals 16 residues. Trimming cost V 4 bases and J 5 bases; bases outside gene matches: 7. CDR3 residues: CASSTRGTSGSNEQYF. As DNA, the CDR3 is TGTGCCAGTAGTACCAGAGGGACTAGCGGGAGTAACGAGCAGTACTTC. Full variable domain (missing parts from reference TRBV19 and TRBJ2-7): DGGITQSPKYLFRKEGQNVTLSCEQNLNHDAMYWYRQDPGQGLRLIYYSQIVNDFQKGDIAEGYSVSREKKESFPLTVTSAQKNPTAFYLCASSTRGTSGSNEQYFGPGTRLTVT.

J is TRBJ2-2 and V is TRBV18; 7 nucleotides match TRBD1. The CDR3 loop spans 16 amino acids. Per the germline V gene, CDR1 is KGHSH and CDR2 is LQKENI. The ends lost 5 bases at V and 1 base at J; junction bases unmatched: 7. The CDR3 nucleotides read TGTGCCAGCTCATGGACAGGAGGTGGGAACACCGGGGAGCTGTTTTTT. This translates into CASSWTGGGNTGELFF. Based on the CDR3 plus reference TRBV18 and TRBJ2-2, the full variable domain is NAGVMQNPRHLVRRRGQEARLRCSPMKGHSHVYWYRQLPEEGLKFMVYLQKENIIDESGMPKERFSAEFPKEGPSILRIQQVVRGDSAAYFCASSWTGGGNTGELFFGEGSRLTVL.

V and J are TRBV28 and TRBJ1-5; D not certain. Germline V CDR1 and CDR2: MDHEN, SYDVKM. Deletions cut 6 bases from V and 2 bases from J, with 17 bases between. CDR3 length: 16 residues. CDR3 sequence (DNA): TGTGCCAGCAGCTATCGAGGAACCTATGGCAATCAGCCCCAGCATTTT. Its translation is CASSYRGTYGNQPQHF.

The chain uses TRBV27 and TRBJ2-7; TRBD2 aligns across 12 bases. CDR1 and CDR2 (germline): MNHEY, SMNVEV (reference sequence). The CDR3 has 16 residues. V gave up 5 bases and J gave up 6 bases; unmatched junction bases: 11. The CDR3 spells CASSPLATSGGSEQYF. The CDR3 coding sequence is TGTGCCAGCAGTCCGCTAGCGACTAGCGGGGGCAGCGAGCAGTACTTC.

This clone was counted between two and nine times. The rearrangement links TRBV18 to TRBJ1-1, with D possibly being TRBD1 (6 bases). V was pared by 4 bases and J by 1 base, with 7 bases between. Germline lookup yields CDR1 KGHSH and CDR2 LQKENI. The CDR3 consists of 13 residues. The CDR3 DNA reads TGTGCCAGCTCACGGACAGAGAACACTGAAGCTTTCTTT. This encodes CASSRTENTEAFF.

This chain connects TRBV3-1 (or the pseudogene TRBV3-2) to TRBJ2-7; 9 nucleotides line up with TRBD1. The CDR3 contains 18 residues. After removal of 4 bases from V and 5 bases from J, the junction contained 18 bases not matched to a gene. Germline CDR1 is LGHDT and CDR2 is YNNKEL (reference sequence). The CDR3 region has the DNA TGTGCCAGCAGCCCCGAATTTAACTTACAGGGGGCGTGGGACGAGCAGTACTTC. As protein: CASSPEFNLQGAWDEQYF.

This chain connects TRBV15 to TRBJ1-2; 9 bases line up with TRBD1. This CDR3 is built from 12 residues. J lost 10 bases, V lost 5 bases, and 5 bases had no gene match. Germline CDR1 reads LNHNV; CDR2 reads YYDKDF (reference sequence). The CDR3 reads CATSPGTGIYTF. The DNA for the CDR3 is TGTGCCACCAGCCCCGGGACAGGGATCTACACCTTC.

The chain recombines TRBV29-1 with TRBJ1-1, with 8 bases fitting TRBD1. The V and J ends lost 3 bases and 3 bases, in that order; junction bases with no gene match: 0. Germline values: CDR1 SQVTM, CDR2 ANQGSEA. The CDR3 is made up of 12 amino acids. The CDR3 loop reads CSVDRGHTEAFF. CDR3 DNA sequence: TGCAGCGTTGACAGGGGGCACACTGAAGCTTTCTTT.

This chain uses TRBV20-1 with TRBJ2-7; 7 bases are a match to TRBD1. After removal of 3 bases from V and 5 bases from J, the junction contained 7 bases not matched to a gene. The germline CDR1 and CDR2 sequences are DFQATT and SNEGSKA (reference sequence). This CDR3 has 13 residues. The CDR3 DNA is TGCAGTGCTAGTTCCGACAGGGACGACGAGCAGTACTTC. Translation: CSASSDRDDEQYF.

A few counts support this clone. This chain uses TRBV5-6 with TRBJ2-1; the D gene is possibly TRBD2 (5 bases). Trimming took off 4 bases at V and 0 bases at J, with 14 bases between the two ends. Germline loops: CDR1 SGHDT, CDR2 YYEEEE. The CDR3 totals 16 residues. The CDR3 coding sequence is TGTGCCAGCAGCCAGGACTCCTTGAGCTCCTACAATGAGCAGTTCTTC. This codes for CASSQDSLSSYNEQFF.

This clone occurred a few times. The rearrangement joins TRBV7-8 to TRBJ2-7; possibly TRBD2 for D (5 bases). The CDR3 is 14 amino acids. CDR1 is SGHVS and CDR2 is FQNEAQ in the germline V gene. V gave up 6 bases and J gave up 6 bases, with 18 bases separating them. The chain's CDR3 is CASSTTFREGEQYF. The CDR3 DNA reads TGTGCCAGCAGTACCACCTTTAGAGAGGGCGAGCAGTACTTC.

The genes are TRBV19 and TRBJ1-2, with 7 positions matching TRBD1. From germline, CDR1 is LNHDA and CDR2 SQIVND (reference sequence). V dropped 4 bases and J dropped 4; count of bases not matched to a gene: 3. This CDR3 is built from 13 residues. CDR3 residues: CASSSQGGYGYTF. The CDR3 nucleotides are TGTGCCAGTAGTAGTCAGGGGGGCTATGGCTACACCTTC.

This clone was observed once. For the CDR3, the DNA is TGTGCCAGTAGTATGGGACTCACCAATGAGCAGTTCTTC. Amino acids: CASSMGLTNEQFF. This chain links TRBV19 with TRBJ2-1; D perhaps matches TRBD2 (6 bases). The V end lost 3 bases, the J end lost 6 bases, and 9 bases lay between the germline ends. Germline CDR1 and CDR2: LNHDA and SQIVND (reference sequence). The CDR3 contains 13 residues.

This clone has ten or more counts. The chain joins TRBV27 to TRBJ1-4; D remains unclear. V was clipped by 3 bases and J by 4 bases, with 9 bases between them. This CDR3 has 14 amino acids. The germline V gene encodes CDR1 MNHEY and CDR2 SMNVEV (reference sequence). CDR3 DNA sequence: TGTGCCAGCAGTTTCTCCGGGGTTAATGAAAAACTGTTTTTT. Its protein product is CASSFSGVNEKLFF.